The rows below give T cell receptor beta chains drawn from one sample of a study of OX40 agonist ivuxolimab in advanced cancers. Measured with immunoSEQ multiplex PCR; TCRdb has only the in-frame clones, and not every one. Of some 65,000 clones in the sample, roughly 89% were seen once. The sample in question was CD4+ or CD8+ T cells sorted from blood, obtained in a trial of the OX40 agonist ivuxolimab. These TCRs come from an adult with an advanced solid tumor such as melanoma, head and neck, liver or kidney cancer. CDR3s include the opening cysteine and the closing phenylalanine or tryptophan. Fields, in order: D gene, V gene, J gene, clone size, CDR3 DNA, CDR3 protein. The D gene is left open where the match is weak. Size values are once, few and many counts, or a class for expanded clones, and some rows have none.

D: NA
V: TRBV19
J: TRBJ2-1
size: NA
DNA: TGTGCCAGTAGTATTGGGTGGGGTGAGCAGTTCTTC
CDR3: CASSIGWGEQFF

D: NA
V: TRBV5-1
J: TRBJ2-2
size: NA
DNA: TGCGCCAGCAGCTATTCATGGGAGGCCGGGGAGCTGTTTTTT
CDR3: CASSYSWEAGELFF

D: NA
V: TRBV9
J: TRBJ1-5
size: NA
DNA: TGTGCCAGCGGGGACGGAAATCAGCCCCAGCATTTT
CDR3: CASGDGNQPQHF

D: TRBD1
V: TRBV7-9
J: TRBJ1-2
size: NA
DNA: TGTGCCAGCACGACTTTGACAGGGGTGGTGGATGGCTACACCTTC
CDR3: CASTTLTGVVDGYTF

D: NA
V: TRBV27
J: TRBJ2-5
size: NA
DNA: TGTGCCAGCAGTTTAATCGCCAGCCAAGAGACCCAGTACTTC
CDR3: CASSLIASQETQYF

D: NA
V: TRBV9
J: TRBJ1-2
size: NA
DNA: TGTGCCAGCAGCCCGGGAACGACTAACTATGGCTACACCTTC
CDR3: CASSPGTTNYGYTF

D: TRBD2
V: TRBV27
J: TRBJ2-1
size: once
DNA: TGTGCCAGCAGTTTTCACCTAGCGGGAGGAGGCAATGAGCAGTTCTTC
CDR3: CASSFHLAGGGNEQFF

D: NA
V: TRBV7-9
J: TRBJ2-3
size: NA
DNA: TGTGCCAGCAGCCAAGGGGGAGATACGCAGTATTTT
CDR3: CASSQGGDTQYF

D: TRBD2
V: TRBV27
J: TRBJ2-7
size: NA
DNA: TGTGCCAGCAGTTTGCGGGGGGCCCCTCCCTACGAGCAGTACTTC
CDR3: CASSLRGAPPYEQYF

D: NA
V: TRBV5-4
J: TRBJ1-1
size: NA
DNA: TGTGCCAGCAGCTTGTTCAGGGGAGGAGAAGCTTTCTTT
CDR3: CASSLFRGGEAFF

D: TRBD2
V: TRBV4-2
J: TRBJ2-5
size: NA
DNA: TGTGCCAGCAGCCAAGAGCGGGGGGGCCACGAGACCCAGTACTTC
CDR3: CASSQERGGHETQYF

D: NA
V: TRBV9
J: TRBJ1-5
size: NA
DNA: TGTGCCAGCAGCGTAGCGATAGACCAGCCCCAGCATTTT
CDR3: CASSVAIDQPQHF

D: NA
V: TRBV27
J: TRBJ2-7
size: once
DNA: TGTGCCAGCTTCGGAGGGAGTAGCTCCTACGAGCAGTACTTC
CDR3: CASFGGSSSYEQYF

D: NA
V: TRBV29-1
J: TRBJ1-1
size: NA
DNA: TGCAGCGTCCCTACCGCAGATGAAGCTTTCTTT
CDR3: CSVPTADEAFF

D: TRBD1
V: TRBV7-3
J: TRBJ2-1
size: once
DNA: TGTGCCAGCAGCTCTAGACAGGGGGCTCTCAATGAGCAGTTCTTC
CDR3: CASSSRQGALNEQFF

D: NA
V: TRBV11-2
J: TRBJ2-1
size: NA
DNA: TGTGCCAGCAGCCCTCGATATGAGCAGTTCTTC
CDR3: CASSPRYEQFF

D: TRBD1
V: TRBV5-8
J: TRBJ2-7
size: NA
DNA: TGTGCCAGCAGCTTCGGGACAGGGGTGTACGAGCAGTACTTC
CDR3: CASSFGTGVYEQYF

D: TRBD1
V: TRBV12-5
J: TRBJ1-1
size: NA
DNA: TGTGCTAGTGGTCGGACAGGGGCTGAAGCTTTCTTT
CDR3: CASGRTGAEAFF

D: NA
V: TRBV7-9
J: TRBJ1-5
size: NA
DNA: TGTGCCAGCAGCTTAGACGGCAATCAGCCCCAGCATTTT
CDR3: CASSLDGNQPQHF

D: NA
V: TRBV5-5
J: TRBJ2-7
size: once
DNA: TGTGCCAGCACCCGATGGGGCGCGCGGGTTTACGAGCAGTACTTC
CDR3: CASTRWGARVYEQYF

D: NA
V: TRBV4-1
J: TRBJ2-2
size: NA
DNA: TGCGCCAGCAGCCTAGCGGATTACACCGGGGAGCTGTTTTTT
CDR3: CASSLADYTGELFF

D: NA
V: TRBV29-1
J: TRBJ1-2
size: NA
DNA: TGCAGCGTTGAGTTGGGGAATGGCTACACCTTC
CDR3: CSVELGNGYTF

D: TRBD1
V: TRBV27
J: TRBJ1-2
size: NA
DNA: TGTGCCAGCAGCCCCGGGACAGGCCCCAAGGGCTACACCTTC
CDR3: CASSPGTGPKGYTF

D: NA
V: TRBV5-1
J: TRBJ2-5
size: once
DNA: TGCGCCAGCAGCTTGGGACACGGGGAAGAGACCCAGTACTTC
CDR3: CASSLGHGEETQYF

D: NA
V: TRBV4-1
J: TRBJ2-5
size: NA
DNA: TGCGCCAGCAGCCAAGTCCGACGAGGGGAGACCCAGTACTTC
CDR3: CASSQVRRGETQYF

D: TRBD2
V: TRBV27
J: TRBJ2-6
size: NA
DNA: TGTGCCAGCAGTGTACTAGCGGGAGTGGCCAACGTCCTGACTTTC
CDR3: CASSVLAGVANVLTF

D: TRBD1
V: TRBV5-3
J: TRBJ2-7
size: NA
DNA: TGTGCCAGAAGCGTCTCCGGGACAGGACTGAACTCCTACGAGCAGTACTTC
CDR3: CARSVSGTGLNSYEQYF

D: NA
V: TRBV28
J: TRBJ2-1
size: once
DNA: TGTGCCAGCAGTTTAAAATTACCGACAGACTCCTACAATGAGCAGTTCTTC
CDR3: CASSLKLPTDSYNEQFF

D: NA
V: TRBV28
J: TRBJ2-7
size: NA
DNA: TGTGCCAGCAGCACACCTACCTACTACGAGCAGTACTTC
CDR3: CASSTPTYYEQYF

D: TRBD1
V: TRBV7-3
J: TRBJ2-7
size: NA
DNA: TGTGCCAGCAGCCTTCTTTCGACAGGGGCTTACGAGCAGTACTTC
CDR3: CASSLLSTGAYEQYF

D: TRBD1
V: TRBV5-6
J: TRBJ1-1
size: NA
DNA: TGTGCCAGCAGCCAGCCTGGGACAGGGGGCGACACTGAAGCTTTCTTT
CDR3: CASSQPGTGGDTEAFF

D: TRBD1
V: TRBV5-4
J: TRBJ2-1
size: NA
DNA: TGTGCCAGCAGCTTGCGGGGACAGGGTATTTACAATGAGCAGTTCTTC
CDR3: CASSLRGQGIYNEQFF

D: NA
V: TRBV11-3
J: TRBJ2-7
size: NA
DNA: TGTGCCAGCAGCCCTACGGGGACCTACGAGCAGTACTTC
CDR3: CASSPTGTYEQYF

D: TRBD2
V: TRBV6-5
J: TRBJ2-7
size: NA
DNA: TGTGCCAGCGAGCGGGGGAAGGTCTACGAGCAGTACTTC
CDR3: CASERGKVYEQYF

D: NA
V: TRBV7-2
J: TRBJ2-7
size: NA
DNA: TGTGCCAGCACCTACCCCACAGGTCGGGGTGAGCAGTACTTC
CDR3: CASTYPTGRGEQYF

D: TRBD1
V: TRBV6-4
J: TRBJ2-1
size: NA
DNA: TGTGCCAGCAGTGACTCGGCTGGACAGGCGCCCAATGAGCAGTTCTTC
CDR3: CASSDSAGQAPNEQFF

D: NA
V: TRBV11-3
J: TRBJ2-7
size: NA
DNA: TGTGCCAGCAGCGCCGGGGGCGAGCAGTACTTC
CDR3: CASSAGGEQYF

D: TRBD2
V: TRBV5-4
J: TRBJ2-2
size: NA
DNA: TGTGCCAGCAGCTTGCCCACCCCCGGGGGGGCTTGGACCGGGGAGCTGTTTTTT
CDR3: CASSLPTPGGAWTGELFF

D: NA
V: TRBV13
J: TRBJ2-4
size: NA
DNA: TGTGCCAGCAGCTCCTCGGACGAGGCCAAAAACATTCAGTACTTC
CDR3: CASSSSDEAKNIQYF

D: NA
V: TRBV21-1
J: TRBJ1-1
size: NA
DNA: TGTGCCAGCCCCAGGGGACAGGGGGTAACTGAAGCTTTCTTT
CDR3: CASPRGQGVTEAFF

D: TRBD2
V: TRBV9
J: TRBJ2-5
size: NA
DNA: TGTGCCAGCAGTACCACTAGCGGACAACAAGAGACCCAGTACTTC
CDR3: CASSTTSGQQETQYF

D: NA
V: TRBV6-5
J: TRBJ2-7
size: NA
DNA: TGTGCCAGCAGTTACGCCGGACCTTACGAGCAGTACTTC
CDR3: CASSYAGPYEQYF

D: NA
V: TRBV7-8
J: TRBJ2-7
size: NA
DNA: TGTGCCAGCAGCTTAGACGGATTAGGAGAGCAGTACTTC
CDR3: CASSLDGLGEQYF

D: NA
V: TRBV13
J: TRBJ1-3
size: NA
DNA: TGTGCCAGCAGCTTAATGGGGACCGGAAACACCATATATTTT
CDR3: CASSLMGTGNTIYF

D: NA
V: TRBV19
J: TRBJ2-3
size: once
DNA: TGTGCCAGTATGCATTGGGCGAGGGACGAAACGCAGTATTTT
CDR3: CASMHWARDETQYF

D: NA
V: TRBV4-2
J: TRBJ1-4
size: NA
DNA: TGTGCCAGCAGCCAAGAATTCGGAGGATGGTCCGAAAAACTGTTTTTT
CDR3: CASSQEFGGWSEKLFF

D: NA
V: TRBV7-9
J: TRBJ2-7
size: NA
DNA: TGTGCCAGCAGCCCACAGGGATCGGACGAGCAGTACTTC
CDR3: CASSPQGSDEQYF

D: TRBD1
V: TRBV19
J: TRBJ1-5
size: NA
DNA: TGTGCCAGTAGTAAGCGGACAGGGGGCGTTCAGCCCCAGCATTTT
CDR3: CASSKRTGGVQPQHF

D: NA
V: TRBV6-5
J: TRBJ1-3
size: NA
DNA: TGTGCCAGCAGTTACGAGAGCTCTGGAAACACCATATATTTT
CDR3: CASSYESSGNTIYF

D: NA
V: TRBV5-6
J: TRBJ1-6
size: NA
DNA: TGTGCCAGCACCTCCTCGGGGGGGGGCCATAATTCACCCCTCCACTTT
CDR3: CASTSSGGGHNSPLHF

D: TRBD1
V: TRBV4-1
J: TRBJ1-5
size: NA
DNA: TGCGCCAGCAGTTTCGGACAGGGGGATCAGCCCCAGCATTTT
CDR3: CASSFGQGDQPQHF